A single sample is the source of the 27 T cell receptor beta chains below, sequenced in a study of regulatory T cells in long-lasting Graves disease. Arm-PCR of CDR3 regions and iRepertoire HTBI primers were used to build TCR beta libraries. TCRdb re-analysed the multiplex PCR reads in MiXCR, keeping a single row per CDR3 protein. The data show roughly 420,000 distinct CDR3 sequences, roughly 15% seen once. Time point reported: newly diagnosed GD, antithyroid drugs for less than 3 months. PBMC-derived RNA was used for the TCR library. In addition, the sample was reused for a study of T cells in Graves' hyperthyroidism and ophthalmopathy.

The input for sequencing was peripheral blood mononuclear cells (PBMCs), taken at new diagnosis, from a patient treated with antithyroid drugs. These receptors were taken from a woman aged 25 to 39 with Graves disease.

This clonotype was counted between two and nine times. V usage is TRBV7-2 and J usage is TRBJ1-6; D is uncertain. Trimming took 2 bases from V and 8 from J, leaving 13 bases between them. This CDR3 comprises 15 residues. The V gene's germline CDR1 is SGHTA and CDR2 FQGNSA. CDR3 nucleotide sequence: TGTGCCAGCAGCTTACCCCCCGGTCGAGATTCACCCCTCCACTTT. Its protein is CASSLPPGRDSPLHF.

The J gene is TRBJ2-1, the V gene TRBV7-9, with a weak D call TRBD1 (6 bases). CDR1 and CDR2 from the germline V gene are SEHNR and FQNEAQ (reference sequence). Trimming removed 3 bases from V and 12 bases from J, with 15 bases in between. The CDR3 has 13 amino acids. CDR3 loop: CASSFRDILSQFF. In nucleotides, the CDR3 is TGTGCCAGCAGCTTCCGGGACATCTTATCGCAGTTCTTC.

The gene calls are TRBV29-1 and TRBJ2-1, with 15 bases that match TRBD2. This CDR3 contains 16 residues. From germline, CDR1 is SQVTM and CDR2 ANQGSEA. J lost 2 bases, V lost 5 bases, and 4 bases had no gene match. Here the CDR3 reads CSVPGLAGGTYNEQFF. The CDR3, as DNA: TGCAGCGTTCCGGGACTAGCGGGAGGCACCTACAATGAGCAGTTCTTC.

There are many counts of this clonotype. The CDR3 DNA sequence: TGTGCCAGCAGCCCGGCGGGACAGCGTAATGAAAAACTGTTTTTT. Translated, it gives CASSPAGQRNEKLFF. This rearrangement joins TRBV27 to TRBJ1-4; 7 bases fit TRBD1. The junction had 8 bases not matched to a gene; V was cut back by 6 bases and J by 4 bases. The germline V gene encodes CDR1 MNHEY and CDR2 SMNVEV (reference sequence). The CDR3 runs 15 residues.

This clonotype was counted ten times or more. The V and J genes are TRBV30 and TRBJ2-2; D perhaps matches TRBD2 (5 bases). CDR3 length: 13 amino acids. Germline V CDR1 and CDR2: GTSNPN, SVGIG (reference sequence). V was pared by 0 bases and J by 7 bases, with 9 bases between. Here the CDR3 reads CAWSVSRDGELFF. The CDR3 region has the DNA TGTGCCTGGAGTGTTAGTCGGGACGGGGAGCTGTTTTTT.

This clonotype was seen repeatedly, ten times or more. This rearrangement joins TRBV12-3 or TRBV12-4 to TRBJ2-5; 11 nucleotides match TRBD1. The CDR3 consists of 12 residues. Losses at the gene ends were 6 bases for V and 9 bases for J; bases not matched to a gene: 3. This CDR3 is CASRGTGGAQYF. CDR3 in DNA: TGTGCCAGCAGGGGGACAGGGGGGGCCCAGTACTTC.

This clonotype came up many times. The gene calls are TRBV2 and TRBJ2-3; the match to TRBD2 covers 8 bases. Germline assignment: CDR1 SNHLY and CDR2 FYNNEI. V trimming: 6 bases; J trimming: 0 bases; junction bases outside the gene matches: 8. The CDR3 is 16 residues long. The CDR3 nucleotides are TGTGCCAGCAGAGGGACTAGGAGTTCTAGCACAGATACGCAGTATTTT. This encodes CASRGTRSSSTDTQYF.

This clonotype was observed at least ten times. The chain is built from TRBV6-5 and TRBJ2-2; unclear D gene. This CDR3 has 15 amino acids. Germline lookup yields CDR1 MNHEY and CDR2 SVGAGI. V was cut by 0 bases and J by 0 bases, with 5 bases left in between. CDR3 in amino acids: CASSYSAPNTGELFF. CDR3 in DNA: TGTGCCAGCAGTTACTCGGCCCCGAACACCGGGGAGCTGTTTTTT.

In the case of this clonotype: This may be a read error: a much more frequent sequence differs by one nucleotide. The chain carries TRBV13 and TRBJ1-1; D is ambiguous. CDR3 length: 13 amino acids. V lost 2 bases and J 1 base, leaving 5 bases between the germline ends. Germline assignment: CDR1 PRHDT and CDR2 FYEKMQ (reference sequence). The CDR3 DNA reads TGTGCCAGCAGCTTATACCCGAACACTGAAGCTTTCTTT. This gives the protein CASSLYPNTEAFF.

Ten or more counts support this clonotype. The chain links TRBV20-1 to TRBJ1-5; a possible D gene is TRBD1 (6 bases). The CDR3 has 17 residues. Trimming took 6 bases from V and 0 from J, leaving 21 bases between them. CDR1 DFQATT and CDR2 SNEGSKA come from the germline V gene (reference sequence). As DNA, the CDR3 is TGCAGTGCAAGGGGGTCCCCGAACCCCCTTAGCAATCAGCCCCAGCATTTT. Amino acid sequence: CSARGSPNPLSNQPQHF.

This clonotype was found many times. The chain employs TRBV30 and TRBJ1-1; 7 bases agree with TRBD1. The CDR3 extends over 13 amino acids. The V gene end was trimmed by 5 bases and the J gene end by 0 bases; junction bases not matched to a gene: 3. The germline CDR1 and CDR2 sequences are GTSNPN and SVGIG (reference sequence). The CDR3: CAWGTAMNTEAFF. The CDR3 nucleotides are TGTGCCTGGGGGACAGCAATGAACACTGAAGCTTTCTTT.

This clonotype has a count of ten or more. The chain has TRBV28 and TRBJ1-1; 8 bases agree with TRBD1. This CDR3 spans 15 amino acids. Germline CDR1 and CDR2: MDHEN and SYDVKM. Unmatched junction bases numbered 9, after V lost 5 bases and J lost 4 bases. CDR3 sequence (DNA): TGTGCCAGCAGTGAGCAGGGGGCGAGGGGCACTGAAGCTTTCTTT. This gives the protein CASSEQGARGTEAFF.

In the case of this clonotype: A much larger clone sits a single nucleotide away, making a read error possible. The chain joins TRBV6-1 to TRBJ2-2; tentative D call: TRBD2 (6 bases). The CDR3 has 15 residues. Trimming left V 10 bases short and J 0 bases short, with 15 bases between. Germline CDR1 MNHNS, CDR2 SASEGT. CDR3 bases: TGTGCCACCTACCCAGGCGGGACGAACACCGGGGAGCTGTTTTTT. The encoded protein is CATYPGGTNTGELFF.

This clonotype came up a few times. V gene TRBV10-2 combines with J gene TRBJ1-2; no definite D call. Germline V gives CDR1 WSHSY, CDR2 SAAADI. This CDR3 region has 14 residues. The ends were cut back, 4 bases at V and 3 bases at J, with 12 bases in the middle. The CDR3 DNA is TGCGCCAGCAGTGTGGGCGTATCTTACTATGGCTACACCTTC. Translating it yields CASSVGVSYYGYTF.

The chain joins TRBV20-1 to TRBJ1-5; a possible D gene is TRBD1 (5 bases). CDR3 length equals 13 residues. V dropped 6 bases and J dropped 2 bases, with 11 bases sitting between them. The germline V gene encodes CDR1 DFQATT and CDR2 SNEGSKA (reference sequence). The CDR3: CSAWGVGNQPQHF. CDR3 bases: TGCAGTGCCTGGGGGGTGGGCAATCAGCCCCAGCATTTT.

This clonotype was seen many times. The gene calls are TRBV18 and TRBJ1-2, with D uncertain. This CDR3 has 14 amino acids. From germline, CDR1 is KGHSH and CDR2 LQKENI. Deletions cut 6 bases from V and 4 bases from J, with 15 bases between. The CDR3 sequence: CASSFGRDLYGYTF. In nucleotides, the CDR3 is TGTGCCAGCTCGTTCGGTAGAGACCTCTATGGCTACACCTTC.

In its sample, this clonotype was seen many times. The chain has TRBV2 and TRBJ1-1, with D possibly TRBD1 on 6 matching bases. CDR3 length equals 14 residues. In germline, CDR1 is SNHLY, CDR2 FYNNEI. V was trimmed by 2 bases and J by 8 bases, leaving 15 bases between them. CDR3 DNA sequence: TGTGCCAGCAGTGAAAGCCGGTCAGGGGCCGAAGCTTTCTTT. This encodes CASSESRSGAEAFF.

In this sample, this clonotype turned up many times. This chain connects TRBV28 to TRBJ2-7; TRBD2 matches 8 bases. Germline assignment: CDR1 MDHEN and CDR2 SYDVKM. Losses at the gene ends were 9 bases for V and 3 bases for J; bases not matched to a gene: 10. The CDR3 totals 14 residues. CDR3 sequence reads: CASRWAGGNYEQYF. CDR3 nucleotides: TGTGCCAGTCGTTGGGCGGGAGGTAACTACGAGCAGTACTTC.

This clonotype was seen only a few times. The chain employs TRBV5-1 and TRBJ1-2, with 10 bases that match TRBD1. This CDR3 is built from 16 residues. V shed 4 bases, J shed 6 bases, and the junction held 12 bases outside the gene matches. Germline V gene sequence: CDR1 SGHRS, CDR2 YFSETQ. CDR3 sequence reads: CASSPTGTGVPDGYTF. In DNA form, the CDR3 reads TGCGCCAGCAGCCCGACCGGGACAGGGGTACCCGATGGCTACACCTTC.

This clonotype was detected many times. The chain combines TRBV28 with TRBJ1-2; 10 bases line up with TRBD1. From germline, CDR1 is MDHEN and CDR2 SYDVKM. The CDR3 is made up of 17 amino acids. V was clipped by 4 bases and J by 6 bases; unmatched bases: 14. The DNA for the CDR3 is TGTGCCAGCAGTTCCGTCCCCCCGGGACAGGGGTATGATGGCTACACCTTC. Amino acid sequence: CASSSVPPGQGYDGYTF.

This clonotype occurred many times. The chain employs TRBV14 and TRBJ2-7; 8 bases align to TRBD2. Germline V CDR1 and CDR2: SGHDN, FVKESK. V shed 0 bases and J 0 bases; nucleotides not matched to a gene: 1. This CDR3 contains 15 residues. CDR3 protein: CASSQEGLASYEQYF. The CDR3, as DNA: TGTGCCAGCAGCCAAGAAGGACTAGCCTCCTACGAGCAGTACTTC.

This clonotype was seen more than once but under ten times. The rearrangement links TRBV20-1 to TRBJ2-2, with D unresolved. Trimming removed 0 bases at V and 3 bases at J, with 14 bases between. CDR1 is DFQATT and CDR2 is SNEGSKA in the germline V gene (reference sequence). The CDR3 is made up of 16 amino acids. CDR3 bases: TGCAGTGCTAGAGATGGTGGGCCCGCGGACACCGGGGAGCTGTTTTTT. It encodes CSARDGGPADTGELFF.

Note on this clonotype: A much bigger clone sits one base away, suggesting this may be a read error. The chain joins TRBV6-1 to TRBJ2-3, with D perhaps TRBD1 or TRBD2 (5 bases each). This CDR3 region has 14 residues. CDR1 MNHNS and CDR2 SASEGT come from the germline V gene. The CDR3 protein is CASKPGPLTDAQYF. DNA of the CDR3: TGTGCCAGCAAGCCGGGACCCCTCACAGATGCGCAGTATTTT.

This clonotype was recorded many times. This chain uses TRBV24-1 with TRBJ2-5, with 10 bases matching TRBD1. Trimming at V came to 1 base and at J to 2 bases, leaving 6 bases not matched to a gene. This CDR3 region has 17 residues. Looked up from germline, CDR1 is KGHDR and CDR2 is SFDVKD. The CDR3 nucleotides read TGTGCCACCAGTGATTTACCGGGACAGGGGAGTCAAGAGACCCAGTACTTC. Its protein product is CATSDLPGQGSQETQYF.

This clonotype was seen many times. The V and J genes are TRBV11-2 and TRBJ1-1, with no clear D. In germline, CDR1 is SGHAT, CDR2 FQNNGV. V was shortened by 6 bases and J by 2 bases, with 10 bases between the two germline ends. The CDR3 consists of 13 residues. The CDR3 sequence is CASRNYSNTEAFF. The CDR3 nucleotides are TGTGCCAGCAGGAACTACAGTAACACTGAAGCTTTCTTT.

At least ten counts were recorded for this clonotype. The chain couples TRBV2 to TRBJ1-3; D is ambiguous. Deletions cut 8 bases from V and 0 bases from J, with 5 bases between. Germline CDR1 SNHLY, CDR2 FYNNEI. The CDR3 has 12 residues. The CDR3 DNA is TGTGCCAGCGAGAGCTCTGGAAACACCATATATTTT. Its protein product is CASESSGNTIYF.

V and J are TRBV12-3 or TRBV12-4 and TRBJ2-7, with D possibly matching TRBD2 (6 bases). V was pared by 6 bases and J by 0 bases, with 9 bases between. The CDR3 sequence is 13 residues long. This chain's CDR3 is CASSRDFSYEQYF. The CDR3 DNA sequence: TGTGCCAGCAGCCGGGACTTCTCCTACGAGCAGTACTTC.